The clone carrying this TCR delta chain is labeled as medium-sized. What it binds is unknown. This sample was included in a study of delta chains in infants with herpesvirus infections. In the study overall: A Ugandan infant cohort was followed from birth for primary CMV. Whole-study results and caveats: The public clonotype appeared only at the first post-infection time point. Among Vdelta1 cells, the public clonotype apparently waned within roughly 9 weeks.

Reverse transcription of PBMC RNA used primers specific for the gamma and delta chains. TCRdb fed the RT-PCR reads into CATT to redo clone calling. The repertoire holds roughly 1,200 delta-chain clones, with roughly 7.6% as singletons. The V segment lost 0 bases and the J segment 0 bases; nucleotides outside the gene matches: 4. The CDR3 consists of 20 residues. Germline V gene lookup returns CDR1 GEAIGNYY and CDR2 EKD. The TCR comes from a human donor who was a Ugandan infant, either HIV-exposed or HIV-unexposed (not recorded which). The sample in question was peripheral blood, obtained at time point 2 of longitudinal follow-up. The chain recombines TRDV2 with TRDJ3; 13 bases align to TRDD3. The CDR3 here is CACDTVLGDTHSWDTRQMFF. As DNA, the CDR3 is TGTGCCTGTGACACCGTACTGGGGGATACGCACTCCTGGGACACCCGACAGATGTTTTTC.